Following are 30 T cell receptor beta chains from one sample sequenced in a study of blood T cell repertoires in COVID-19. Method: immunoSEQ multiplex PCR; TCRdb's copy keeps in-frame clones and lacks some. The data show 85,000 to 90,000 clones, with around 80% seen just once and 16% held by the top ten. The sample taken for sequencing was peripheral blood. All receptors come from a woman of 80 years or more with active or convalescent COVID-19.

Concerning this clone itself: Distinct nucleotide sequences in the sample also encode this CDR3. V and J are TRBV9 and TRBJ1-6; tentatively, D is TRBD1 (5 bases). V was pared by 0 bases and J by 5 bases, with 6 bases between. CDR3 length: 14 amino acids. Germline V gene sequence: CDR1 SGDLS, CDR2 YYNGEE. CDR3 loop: CASSVGGDNSPLHF. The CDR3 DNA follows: TGTGCCAGCAGCGTAGGGGGGGATAATTCACCCCTCCACTTT.

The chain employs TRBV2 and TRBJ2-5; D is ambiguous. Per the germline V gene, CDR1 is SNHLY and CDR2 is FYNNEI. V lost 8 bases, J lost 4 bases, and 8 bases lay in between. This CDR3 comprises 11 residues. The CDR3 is CASGPAETQYF. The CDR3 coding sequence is TGTGCCAGCGGGCCCGCAGAGACCCAGTACTTC.

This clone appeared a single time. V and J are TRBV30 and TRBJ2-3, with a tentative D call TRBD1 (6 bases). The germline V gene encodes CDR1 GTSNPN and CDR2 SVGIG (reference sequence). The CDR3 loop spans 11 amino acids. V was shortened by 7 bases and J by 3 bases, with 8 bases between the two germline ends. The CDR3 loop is CAYGTTDTQYF. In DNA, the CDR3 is TGTGCCTATGGGACAACAGATACGCAGTATTTT.

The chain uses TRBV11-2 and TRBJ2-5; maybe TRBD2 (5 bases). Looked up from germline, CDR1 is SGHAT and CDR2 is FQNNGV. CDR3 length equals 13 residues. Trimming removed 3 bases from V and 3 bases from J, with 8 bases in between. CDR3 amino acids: CASSFGEKETQYF. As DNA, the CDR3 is TGTGCCAGCAGCTTTGGGGAGAAAGAGACCCAGTACTTC.

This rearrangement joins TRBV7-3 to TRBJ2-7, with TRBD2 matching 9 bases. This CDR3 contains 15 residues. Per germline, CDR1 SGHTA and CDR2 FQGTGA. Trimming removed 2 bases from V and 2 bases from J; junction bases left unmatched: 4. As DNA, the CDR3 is TGTGCCAGCAGCTTATATAGCGGGGGAACCTACGAGCAGTACTTC. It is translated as CASSLYSGGTYEQYF.

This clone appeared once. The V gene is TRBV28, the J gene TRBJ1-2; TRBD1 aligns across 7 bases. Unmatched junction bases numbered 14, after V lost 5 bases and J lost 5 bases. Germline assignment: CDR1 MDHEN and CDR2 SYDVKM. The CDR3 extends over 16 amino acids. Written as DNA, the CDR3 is TGTGCCAGCAGTGACCAGACAGGGAATGGGGGATATGGCTACACCTTC. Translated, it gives CASSDQTGNGGYGYTF.

CDR3 sequence (DNA): TGCGCCAGCAGCCTCCGGGACAGGGGGCCCTATGGCTACACCTTC. Protein: CASSLRDRGPYGYTF. V and J are TRBV4-1 and TRBJ1-2; TRBD1 matches 12 bases. CDR1 and CDR2 from the germline V gene are MGHRA and YSYEKL. The CDR3 consists of 15 residues. The V and J ends lost 4 bases and 4 bases, in that order; junction bases with no gene match: 4.

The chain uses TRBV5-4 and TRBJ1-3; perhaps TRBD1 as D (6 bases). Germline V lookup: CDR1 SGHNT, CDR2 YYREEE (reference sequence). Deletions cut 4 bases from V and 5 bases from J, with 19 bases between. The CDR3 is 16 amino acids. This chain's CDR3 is CASSVGAGAKRNTIYF. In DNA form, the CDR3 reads TGTGCCAGCAGCGTTGGGGCAGGGGCTAAGAGAAACACCATATATTTT.

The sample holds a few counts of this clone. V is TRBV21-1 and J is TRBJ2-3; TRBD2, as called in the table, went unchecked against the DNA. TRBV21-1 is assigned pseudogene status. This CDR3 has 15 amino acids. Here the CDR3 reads CASSKAHTGTDTQYF. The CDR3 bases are TGTGCCAGCAGCAAAGCGCACACCGGGACAGATACGCAGTATTTT.

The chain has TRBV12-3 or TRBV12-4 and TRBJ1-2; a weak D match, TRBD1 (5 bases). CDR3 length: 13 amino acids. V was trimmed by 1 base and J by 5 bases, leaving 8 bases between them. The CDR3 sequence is CASSLDRMYGYTF. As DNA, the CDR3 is TGTGCCAGCAGTTTAGACAGGATGTATGGCTACACCTTC.

The CDR3 nucleotides read TGCGCCAGCAGCTCGACAGGGACCTCTGGAAACACCATATATTTT. It specifies CASSSTGTSGNTIYF. The chain couples TRBV5-1 to TRBJ1-3, with 7 positions matching TRBD1. Trimming removed 3 bases from V and 0 bases from J; junction bases left unmatched: 3. CDR1 and CDR2 (germline): SGHRS, YFSETQ. The CDR3 length is 15 residues. The full variable domain, with the rest looked up from reference TRBV5-1 and TRBJ1-3, is KAGVTQTPRYLIKTRGQQVTLSCSPISGHRSVSWYQQTPGQGLQFLFEYFSETQRNKGNFPGRFSGRQFSNSRSEMNVSTLELGDSALYLCASSSTGTSGNTIYFGEGSWLTVV.

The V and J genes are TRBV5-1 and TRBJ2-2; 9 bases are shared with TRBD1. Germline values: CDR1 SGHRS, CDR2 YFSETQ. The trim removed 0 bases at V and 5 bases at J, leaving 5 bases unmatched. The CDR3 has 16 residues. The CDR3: CASSLGTGARTGELFF. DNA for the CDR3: TGCGCCAGCAGCTTGGGGACAGGGGCGAGGACCGGGGAGCTGTTTTTT. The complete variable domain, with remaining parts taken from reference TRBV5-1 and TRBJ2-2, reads KAGVTQTPRYLIKTRGQQVTLSCSPISGHRSVSWYQQTPGQGLQFLFEYFSETQRNKGNFPGRFSGRQFSNSRSEMNVSTLELGDSALYLCASSLGTGARTGELFFGEGSRLTVL.

The CDR3 is CASSLGQGNTEAFF. Written as DNA, the CDR3 is TGTGCCAGCAGCTTAGGTCAGGGGAACACTGAAGCTTTCTTT. V usage is TRBV13 and J usage is TRBJ1-1; a weak D match, TRBD1 (5 bases). V was trimmed by 0 bases and J by 1 base, leaving 6 bases between them. Germline assignment: CDR1 PRHDT and CDR2 FYEKMQ (reference sequence). This CDR3 is 14 amino acids long.

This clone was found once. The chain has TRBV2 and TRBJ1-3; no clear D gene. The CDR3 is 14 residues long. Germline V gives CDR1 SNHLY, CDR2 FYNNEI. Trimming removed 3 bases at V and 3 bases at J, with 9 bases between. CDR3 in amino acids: CASSDGPYGNTIYF. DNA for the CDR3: TGTGCCAGCAGTGATGGGCCGTATGGAAACACCATATATTTT.

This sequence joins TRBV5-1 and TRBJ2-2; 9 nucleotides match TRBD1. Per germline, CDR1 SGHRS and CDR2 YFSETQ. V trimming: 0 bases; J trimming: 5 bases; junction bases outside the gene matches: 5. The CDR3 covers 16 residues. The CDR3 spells CASSLAGQGGTGELFF. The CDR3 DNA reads TGCGCCAGCAGCTTGGCGGGACAGGGCGGGACCGGGGAGCTGTTTTTT.

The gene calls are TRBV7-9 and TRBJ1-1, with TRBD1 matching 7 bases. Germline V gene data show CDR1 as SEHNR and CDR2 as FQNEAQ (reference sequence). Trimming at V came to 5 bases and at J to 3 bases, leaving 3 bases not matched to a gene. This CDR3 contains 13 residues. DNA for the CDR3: TGTGCCAGCAGCCGACAGGGTGACACTGAAGCTTTCTTT. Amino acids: CASSRQGDTEAFF.

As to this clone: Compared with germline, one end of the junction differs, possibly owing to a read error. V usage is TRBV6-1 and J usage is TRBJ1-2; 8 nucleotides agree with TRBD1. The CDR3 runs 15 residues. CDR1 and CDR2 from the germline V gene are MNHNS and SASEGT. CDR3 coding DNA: TGTGCCAGCAGTGAAAGACCAGGGGGCAACTTTGGCTACACCTTC. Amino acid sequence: CASSERPGGNFGYTF.

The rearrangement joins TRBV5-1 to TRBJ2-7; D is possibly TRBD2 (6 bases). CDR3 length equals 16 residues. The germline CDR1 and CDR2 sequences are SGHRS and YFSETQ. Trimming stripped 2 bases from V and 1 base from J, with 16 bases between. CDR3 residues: CASSFLGRGISYEQYF. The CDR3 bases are TGCGCCAGCAGCTTTCTCGGTCGCGGGATATCCTACGAGCAGTACTTC.

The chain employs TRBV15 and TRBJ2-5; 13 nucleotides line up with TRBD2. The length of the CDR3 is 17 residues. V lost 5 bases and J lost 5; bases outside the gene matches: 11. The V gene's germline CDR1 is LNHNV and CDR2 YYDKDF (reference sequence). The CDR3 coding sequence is TGTGCCACCAGCCGTTACACTGGGACTAGCGGGGATGAGACCCAGTACTTC. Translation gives CATSRYTGTSGDETQYF. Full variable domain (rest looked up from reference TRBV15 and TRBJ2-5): DAMVIQNPRYQVTQFGKPVTLSCSQTLNHNVMYWYQQKSSQAPKLLFHYYDKDFNNEADTPDNFQSRRPNTSFCFLDIRSPGLGDTAMYLCATSRYTGTSGDETQYFGPGTRLLVL.

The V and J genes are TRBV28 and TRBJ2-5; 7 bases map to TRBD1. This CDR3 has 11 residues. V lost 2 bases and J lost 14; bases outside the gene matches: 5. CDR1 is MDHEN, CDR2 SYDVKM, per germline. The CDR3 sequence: CASSLEDRKYF. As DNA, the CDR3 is TGTGCCAGCAGTTTAGAGGACAGGAAATACTTC.

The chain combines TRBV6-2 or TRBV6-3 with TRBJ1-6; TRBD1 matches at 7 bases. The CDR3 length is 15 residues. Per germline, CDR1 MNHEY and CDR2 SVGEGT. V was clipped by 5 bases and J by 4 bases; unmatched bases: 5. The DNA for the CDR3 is TGTGCCAGCAGTCCGGGACAGCCTTATAATTCACCCCTCCACTTT. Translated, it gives CASSPGQPYNSPLHF.

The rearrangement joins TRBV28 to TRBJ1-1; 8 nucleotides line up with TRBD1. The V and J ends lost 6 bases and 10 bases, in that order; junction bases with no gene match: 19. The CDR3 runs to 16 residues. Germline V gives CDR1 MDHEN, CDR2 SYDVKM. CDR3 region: CASSSPSVDRGGVAFF. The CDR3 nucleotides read TGTGCCAGCAGCTCTCCCAGCGTAGACAGGGGAGGGGTAGCTTTCTTT.

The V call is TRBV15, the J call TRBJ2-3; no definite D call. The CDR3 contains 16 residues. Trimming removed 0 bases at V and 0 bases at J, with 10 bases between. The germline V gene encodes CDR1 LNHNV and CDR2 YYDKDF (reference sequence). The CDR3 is CATSRDLGPSTDTQYF. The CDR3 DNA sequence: TGTGCCACCAGCAGAGATCTGGGCCCGAGCACAGATACGCAGTATTTT.

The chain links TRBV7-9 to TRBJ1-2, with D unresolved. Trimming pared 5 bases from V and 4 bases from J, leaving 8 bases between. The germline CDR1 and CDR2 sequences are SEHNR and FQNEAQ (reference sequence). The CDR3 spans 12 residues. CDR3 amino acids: CASSPFSYGYTF. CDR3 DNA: TGTGCCAGCAGCCCTTTTTCCTATGGCTACACCTTC.

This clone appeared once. The CDR3 DNA follows: TGTGCCAGCAGCCGCCAGGAGGTACGGACGGATGAGCAGTTCTTC. Encoded protein: CASSRQEVRTDEQFF. The rearrangement joins TRBV6-2 or TRBV6-3 to TRBJ2-1; TRBD2 is a possible D gene (5 bases). Germline CDR1 reads MNHEY; CDR2 reads SVGEGT. The CDR3 covers 15 residues. The V and J ends lost 6 bases and 8 bases respectively, with 20 bases between them.

Here the CDR3 reads CASSLGGHPNTEAFF. In DNA form, the CDR3 reads TGTGCCAGCAGCCTAGGGGGACACCCGAACACTGAAGCTTTCTTT. The chain employs TRBV7-9 and TRBJ1-1; D may be TRBD1 (6 bases). The V end lost 5 bases, the J end lost 1 base, and 14 bases lay between the germline ends. CDR3 size: 15 residues. Germline V gene data show CDR1 as SEHNR and CDR2 as FQNEAQ (reference sequence).

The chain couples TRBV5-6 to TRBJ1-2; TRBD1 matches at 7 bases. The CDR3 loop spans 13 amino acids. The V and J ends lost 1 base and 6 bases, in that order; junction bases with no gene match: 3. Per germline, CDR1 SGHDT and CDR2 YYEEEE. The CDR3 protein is CASSLRQGDGYTF. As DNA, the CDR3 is TGTGCCAGCAGCTTGAGGCAGGGGGATGGCTACACCTTC. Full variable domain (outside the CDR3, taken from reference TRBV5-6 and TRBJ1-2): DAGVTQSPTHLIKTRGQQVTLRCSPKSGHDTVSWYQQALGQGPQFIFQYYEEEERQRGNFPDRFSGHQFPNYSSELNVNALLLGDSALYLCASSLRQGDGYTFGSGTRLTVV.

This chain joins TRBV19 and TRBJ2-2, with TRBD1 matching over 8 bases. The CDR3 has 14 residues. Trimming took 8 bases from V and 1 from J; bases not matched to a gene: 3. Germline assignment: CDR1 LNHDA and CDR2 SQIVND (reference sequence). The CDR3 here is CASATGVNTGELFF. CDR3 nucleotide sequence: TGTGCCAGTGCGACAGGGGTGAACACCGGGGAGCTGTTTTTT.

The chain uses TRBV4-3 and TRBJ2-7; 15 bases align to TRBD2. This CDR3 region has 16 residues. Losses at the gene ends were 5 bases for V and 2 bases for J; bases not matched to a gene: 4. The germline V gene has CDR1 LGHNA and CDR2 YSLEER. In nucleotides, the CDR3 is TGCGCCAGCAGCTGGGGACTAGCGGGAGGTCCCTACGAGCAGTACTTC. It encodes CASSWGLAGGPYEQYF.

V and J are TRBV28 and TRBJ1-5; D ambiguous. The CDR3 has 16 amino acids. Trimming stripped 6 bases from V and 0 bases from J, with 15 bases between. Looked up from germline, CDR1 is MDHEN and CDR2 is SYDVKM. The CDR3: CASRARGKGSNQPQHF. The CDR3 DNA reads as TGTGCCAGCAGAGCCCGCGGGAAGGGTAGCAATCAGCCCCAGCATTTT. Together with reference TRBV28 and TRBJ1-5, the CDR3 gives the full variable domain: DVKVTQSSRYLVKRTGEKVFLECVQDMDHENMFWYRQDPGLGLRLIYFSYDVKMKEKGDIPEGYSVSREKKERFSLILESASTNQTSMYLCASRARGKGSNQPQHFGDGTRLSIL.